The entry that follows covers one TCR beta chain sequence. The data derive from a study of blood T cell repertoires in COVID-19. Generated by immunoSEQ multiplex PCR, the TCRdb table keeps only in-frame clones and is missing some. Among 59,000 or so clones, less than 85% were seen once, and the ten largest hold 18%. V was cut by 6 bases and J by 4 bases, with 15 bases left in between. Germline lookup yields CDR1 MNHEY and CDR2 SVGAGI. The CDR3 has 14 residues. The chain combines TRBV6-5 with TRBJ1-2; possibly TRBD1 for D (6 bases). The sequence was obtained from a woman between 45 and 65 years old with active or convalescent COVID-19. Sequenced input: peripheral blood. The CDR3 sequence is CASRPDYRVYGYTF. The CDR3 nucleotides read TGTGCCAGCAGACCAGACTACAGGGTCTATGGCTACACCTTC.